The 28 T cell receptor beta chains listed next were all sequenced from one sample in a study of control samples from healthy donors and cancer patients. Here immunoSEQ multiplex PCR was the method, and the copy in TCRdb shows in-frame clones only, minus some. This sample carries about 140,000 clones, roughly 94% of them seen once, and the ten largest clones take roughly 13%. Sample: blood. The source is a middle-aged man in good health.

The V gene is TRBV24-1, the J gene TRBJ1-1; 7 bases match TRBD1. The CDR3 length is 15 residues. With V trimmed by 5 bases and J by 4 bases, 9 bases remained unmatched. The germline V gene has CDR1 KGHDR and CDR2 SFDVKD. Here the CDR3 DNA reads TGTGCCACCAGTGTGGCAGGGGGTGACGGCACTGAAGCTTTCTTT. This translates into CATSVAGGDGTEAFF.

This chain connects TRBV5-1 to TRBJ1-1; 7 bases match TRBD1. CDR3 length: 15 amino acids. V lost 3 bases, J lost 0 bases, and 5 bases stayed unmatched. CDR1 and CDR2 (germline): SGHRS, YFSETQ. In DNA, the CDR3 is TGCGCCAGCAGCTCACCCAGGGGGGTGAACACTGAAGCTTTCTTT. Protein product: CASSSPRGVNTEAFF.

This chain links TRBV7-6 with TRBJ1-4; D ambiguous. The germline gives CDR1 SGHVS, CDR2 FNYEAQ. This CDR3 region has 15 residues. Trimming stripped 5 bases from V and 0 bases from J, with 10 bases between. CDR3 in DNA: TGTGCCAGCAGCGTTACAGCCACAACTAATGAAAAACTGTTTTTT. It encodes CASSVTATTNEKLFF.

The V gene is TRBV5-1, the J gene TRBJ1-2; no firm D call. There are 14 residues in the CDR3. The germline V gene has CDR1 SGHRS and CDR2 YFSETQ. Deletions cut 0 bases from V and 3 bases from J, with 9 bases between. As DNA, the CDR3 is TGCGCCAGCAGCTTGGGTCCAGCGGACTATGGCTACACCTTC. Protein sequence: CASSLGPADYGYTF.

The chain uses TRBV20-1 and TRBJ2-5; D possibly corresponds to TRBD1 (5 bases). V lost 5 bases and J 5 bases, leaving 9 bases between the germline ends. This CDR3 region has 11 residues. CDR1 is DFQATT, CDR2 SNEGSKA, per germline (reference sequence). Here the CDR3 DNA reads TGCAGTGCTTCCAAGGGGGAGACCCAGTACTTC. Translated, it gives CSASKGETQYF.

This clone was observed once. The rearrangement links TRBV5-6 to TRBJ1-1; D is perhaps TRBD1 (5 bases). This CDR3 comprises 14 residues. Germline CDR1 reads SGHDT; CDR2 reads YYEEEE. The V end lost 3 bases, the J end lost 5 bases, and 14 bases lay between the germline ends. The CDR3 protein is CASSSGSRDTEAFF. The CDR3 DNA reads as TGTGCCAGCAGCTCGGGGAGCAGGGATACTGAAGCTTTCTTT. The whole variable domain, filled in from reference TRBV5-6 and TRBJ1-1, reads DAGVTQSPTHLIKTRGQQVTLRCSPKSGHDTVSWYQQALGQGPQFIFQYYEEEERQRGNFPDRFSGHQFPNYSSELNVNALLLGDSALYLCASSSGSRDTEAFFGQGTRLTVV.

The chain carries TRBV4-2 and TRBJ1-1, with 9 bases that match TRBD1. This CDR3 is built from 15 residues. The trim removed 0 bases at V and 4 bases at J, leaving 3 bases unmatched. CDR1 is LGHNA, CDR2 YNFKEQ, per germline. The CDR3 DNA sequence: TGTGCCAGCAGCCAAGAGACAGGGGGAGGCACTGAAGCTTTCTTT. This gives the protein CASSQETGGGTEAFF.

The chain is built from TRBV5-1 and TRBJ2-1; tentatively, D is TRBD2 (6 bases). Per germline, CDR1 SGHRS and CDR2 YFSETQ. This CDR3 region has 12 residues. Trimming took off 3 bases at V and 9 bases at J, with 10 bases between the two ends. The CDR3 region has the DNA TGCGCCAGCAGCTGGGACGGGAGTGAGCAGTTCTTC. Protein product: CASSWDGSEQFF.

V usage is TRBV4-2 and J usage is TRBJ2-3, with 9 bases aligning to TRBD1. The CDR3 consists of 16 residues. Germline CDR1 reads LGHNA; CDR2 reads YNFKEQ. V lost 1 base to trimming and J lost 0 bases; unmatched junction nucleotides: 2. The CDR3 DNA reads as TGTGCCAGCAGCCAAGGGACAGGGGCTAGCACAGATACGCAGTATTTT. It specifies CASSQGTGASTDTQYF.

V is TRBV29-1 and J is TRBJ2-3; TRBD2 agrees at 13 bases. CDR1 is SQVTM, CDR2 ANQGSEA, per germline. CDR3 length: 15 amino acids. Trimming cost V 6 bases and J 2 bases; bases outside gene matches: 5. The CDR3 DNA reads TGCAGCGTGACGACTAGCGGGGGGTTCACAGATACGCAGTATTTT. Translated: CSVTTSGGFTDTQYF.

The genes are TRBV15 and TRBJ2-3; 7 bases are shared with TRBD1. The germline CDR1 and CDR2 sequences are LNHNV and YYDKDF (reference sequence). J was trimmed by 4 bases and V by 3 bases; bases with no gene match: 7. The CDR3 runs 15 residues. The CDR3 spells CATSSLGQDADTQYF. In DNA form, the CDR3 reads TGTGCCACCAGCAGCCTCGGACAGGATGCAGATACGCAGTATTTT.

The CDR3 DNA follows: TGCGCCAGCAGTATCACAGGGGAAGGGACTGAAGCTTTCTTT. It encodes CASSITGEGTEAFF. The rearrangement joins TRBV10-2 to TRBJ1-1; 7 bases agree with TRBD1. The CDR3 is 14 residues long. Germline V gene data show CDR1 as WSHSY and CDR2 as SAAADI. After removal of 5 bases from V and 5 bases from J, the junction contained 8 bases not matched to a gene.

The rearrangement uses TRBV5-4 and TRBJ2-7; D ambiguous. The CDR3 is made up of 13 amino acids. V lost 5 bases, J lost 0 bases, and 9 bases lay in between. Germline CDR1 is SGHNT and CDR2 is YYREEE (reference sequence). The CDR3 here is CASRKISSYEQYF. The CDR3 bases are TGTGCCAGCAGGAAAATAAGCTCCTACGAGCAGTACTTC.

The chain recombines TRBV4-3 with TRBJ1-2; 9 positions match TRBD1. CDR1 and CDR2 (germline): LGHNA, YSLEER. J was trimmed by 8 bases and V by 3 bases; bases with no gene match: 4. The CDR3 spans 13 residues. DNA of the CDR3: TGCGCCAGCAGCCAGATACAGGGGGCCGGCTACACCTTC. The encoded protein is CASSQIQGAGYTF.

This chain links TRBV4-3 with TRBJ1-1, with D possibly being TRBD1 (5 bases). In germline, CDR1 is LGHNA, CDR2 YSLEER. The CDR3 has 15 amino acids. V was pared by 0 bases and J by 7 bases, with 15 bases between. The CDR3 coding sequence is TGCGCCAGCAGCCAAGATGTAGGTTGGGGGATTGAAGCTTTCTTT. Protein: CASSQDVGWGIEAFF.

This clone was detected a few times. The V and J genes are TRBV28 and TRBJ1-3; D possibly corresponds to TRBD1 (5 bases). V lost 6 bases and J 0 bases, leaving 15 bases between the germline ends. The germline V gene encodes CDR1 MDHEN and CDR2 SYDVKM. The CDR3 is 16 residues long. The CDR3, as DNA: TGTGCCAGCAGGCGGATAGGGGACCGCTCTGGAAACACCATATATTTT. Translating gives CASRRIGDRSGNTIYF.

The chain couples TRBV7-8 to TRBJ1-1, with 7 bases that match TRBD1. In germline, CDR1 is SGHVS, CDR2 FQNEAQ. The CDR3 is 13 residues long. V trimming: 0 bases; J trimming: 10 bases; junction bases outside the gene matches: 5. Written as DNA, the CDR3 is TGTGCCAGCAGCTTAGCAAGGGACAGCGCAGCTTTCTTT. Its translation: CASSLARDSAAFF.

V and J are TRBV29-1 and TRBJ2-7; 7 positions match TRBD2. Trimming removed 4 bases from V and 4 bases from J; junction bases left unmatched: 7. CDR3 length: 13 residues. Looked up from germline, CDR1 is SQVTM and CDR2 is ANQGSEA. The CDR3 reads CSVGWDYTYEQYF. CDR3 coding DNA: TGCAGCGTTGGGTGGGACTACACGTACGAGCAGTACTTC.

This sequence joins TRBV27 and TRBJ1-4; D may be TRBD1 (6 bases). Germline V gives CDR1 MNHEY, CDR2 SMNVEV (reference sequence). The CDR3 consists of 17 residues. Trimming removed 6 bases at V and 0 bases at J, with 17 bases between. The CDR3 nucleotides are TGTGCCAGCAGGCCGGGACAACGATGGGCAACTAATGAAAAACTGTTTTTT. This encodes CASRPGQRWATNEKLFF.

This chain joins TRBV7-2 and TRBJ1-1, with D uncertain. Germline CDR1 and CDR2: SGHTA and FQGNSA. Deletions cut 4 bases from V and 2 bases from J, with 5 bases between. The CDR3 contains 12 residues. The CDR3 protein is CASSYSNTEAFF. The CDR3 region has the DNA TGTGCCAGCAGCTACAGTAACACTGAAGCTTTCTTT. The full variable domain, completed using reference TRBV7-2 and TRBJ1-1, is GAGVSQSPSNKVTEKGKDVELRCDPISGHTALYWYRQSLGQGLEFLIYFQGNSAPDKSGLPSDRFSAERTGGSVSTLTIQRTQQEDSAVYLCASSYSNTEAFFGQGTRLTVV.

V and J are TRBV29-1 and TRBJ1-5, with D possibly matching TRBD1 (5 bases). The V and J ends lost 6 bases and 0 bases respectively, with 15 bases between them. The CDR3 is 15 residues long. Germline CDR1 SQVTM, CDR2 ANQGSEA. The CDR3 DNA reads as TGCAGCGTCGTATCGGGGGTTGATAGCAATCAGCCCCAGCATTTT. This translates into CSVVSGVDSNQPQHF.

The chain is built from TRBV30 and TRBJ1-4; D is unresolved. The CDR3 length is 16 residues. V lost 1 base to trimming and J lost 4 bases, with 16 bases between them. Germline V gene lookup returns CDR1 GTSNPN and CDR2 SVGIG (reference sequence). CDR3 region: CAWSASRRGHNEKLFF. The CDR3 nucleotides read TGTGCCTGGAGTGCCTCCCGGCGGGGTCATAATGAAAAACTGTTTTTT.

The chain is built from TRBV6-5 and TRBJ2-7; 7 bases line up with TRBD1. V shed 1 base, J shed 8 bases, and the junction held 5 bases outside the gene matches. CDR3 length equals 13 residues. Germline V CDR1 and CDR2: MNHEY, SVGAGI. The CDR3 reads CASSYFTGDKQYF. CDR3 DNA: TGTGCCAGCAGTTACTTCACAGGGGATAAGCAGTACTTC.

This chain uses TRBV6-4 with TRBJ2-1, with 8 bases identical to TRBD2. CDR3 size: 13 residues. J lost 6 bases, V lost 2 bases, and 0 bases had no gene match. Germline CDR1 MRHNA, CDR2 SNTAGT. The CDR3 protein is CASSDGTSNEQFF. The CDR3 bases are TGTGCCAGCAGTGACGGGACTAGCAATGAGCAGTTCTTC.

The chain links TRBV15 to TRBJ1-1; unclear D gene. The CDR3 runs 15 residues. Per the germline V gene, CDR1 is LNHNV and CDR2 is YYDKDF (reference sequence). V lost 0 bases and J 1 base, leaving 9 bases between the germline ends. The CDR3 protein is CATSREPRSNTEAFF. CDR3 sequence (DNA): TGTGCCACCAGCAGAGAACCCAGGTCGAACACTGAAGCTTTCTTT.

J is TRBJ1-4 and V is TRBV7-9; D is possibly TRBD1 (6 bases). The ends were cut back, 1 base at V and 5 bases at J, with 14 bases in the middle. This CDR3 contains 16 residues. The V gene's germline CDR1 is SEHNR and CDR2 FQNEAQ (reference sequence). CDR3: CASSLGTGTPNEKLFF. The CDR3 nucleotides read TGTGCCAGCAGCTTAGGGACCGGGACACCGAATGAAAAACTGTTTTTT.

The DNA for the CDR3 is TGTGCCAGCAAACCGGGGACAGGGGTATACACTGAAGCTTTCTTT. Its translation: CASKPGTGVYTEAFF. The chain joins TRBV6-5 to TRBJ1-1, with 10 bases fitting TRBD1. This CDR3 comprises 15 residues. Germline CDR1 reads MNHEY; CDR2 reads SVGAGI. J was trimmed by 3 bases and V by 7 bases; bases with no gene match: 8.

The chain carries TRBV9 and TRBJ2-7; perhaps D is TRBD1 or TRBD2 (5 bases each). Germline CDR1 SGDLS, CDR2 YYNGEE. V shed 0 bases and J shed 1 base, with 8 bases lying between them. This CDR3 has 14 amino acids. The CDR3 coding sequence is TGTGCCAGCAGCGTAGGGTGGGGGTCCTACGAGCAGTACTTC. Protein sequence: CASSVGWGSYEQYF. The variable domain in full, completed from reference TRBV9 and TRBJ2-7, reads DSGVTQTPKHLITATGQRVTLRCSPRSGDLSVYWYQQSLDQGLQFLIQYYNGEERAKGNILERFSAQQFPDLHSELNLSSLELGDSALYFCASSVGWGSYEQYFGPGTRLTVT.